A selection of T cell receptor beta chains follows, all from one sample in a study of shared clonotypes between healthy human individuals. The assay was immunoSEQ multiplex PCR, and TCRdb's table has in-frame clones only and misses some. The sample comprises about 2.1 million clones, 80% to 95% of which are singletons, and 1.5% to 2% rests with the top ten. The sequencing input was naive CD8+ T cells from PBMCs. The receptors shown here come from a man younger than 35 in good health. Some clones in this sample may be carry-over from other donors' samples. The CDR3 runs from the conserved cysteine through the conserved F or W. A D gene is named only where the DNA matches it firmly. Rows give clone size only sometimes, using once, few, many, or a class for an expanded clone.

j_call d_call clone_size v_call cdr3_aa cdr3_nt
TRBJ1-1 TRBD1 - TRBV4-1 CASSPLQGAEHAEAFF TGCGCCAGCAGCCCGTTACAGGGGGCGGAACACGCTGAAGCTTTCTTT
TRBJ2-6 - - TRBV29-1 CSVTTDSGANVLTF TGCAGCGTAACGACGGACTCTGGGGCCAACGTCCTGACTTTC
TRBJ2-7 - - TRBV29-1 CSALGGAEQYF TGCAGCGCTCTCGGCGGCGCCGAGCAGTACTTC
TRBJ1-2 - - TRBV7-9 CASTRRGSGGYTF TGTGCCAGCACCCGAAGGGGGTCGGGAGGCTACACCTTC
TRBJ2-7 - - TRBV28 CASSSDGPYEQYF TGTGCCAGCAGTTCGGACGGACCCTACGAGCAGTACTTC
TRBJ2-1 - - TRBV28 CASALRSSYNEQFF TGTGCCAGCGCGCTCAGGAGCTCCTACAATGAGCAGTTCTTC
TRBJ2-7 TRBD1 - TRBV29-1 CSAWTGSYEQYF TGCAGCGCATGGACAGGGTCGTACGAGCAGTACTTC
TRBJ2-7 - - TRBV29-1 CSARSGPVYEQYF TGCAGCGCCCGTTCGGGTCCCGTCTACGAGCAGTACTTC
TRBJ1-4 - once TRBV10-2 CASSLGKGEKLFF TGCGCCAGCAGTTTGGGCAAGGGTGAAAAACTGTTTTTT
TRBJ2-7 TRBD2 - TRBV27 CASRGTSGSYEQYF TGTGCCAGCAGGGGGACTAGCGGGAGCTACGAGCAGTACTTC
TRBJ2-7 - - TRBV19 CASSIFRGTGNYEQYF TGTGCCAGTAGTATATTTCGGGGTACGGGAAACTACGAGCAGTACTTC
TRBJ1-3 TRBD1 - TRBV27 CASSPWGGGAILDTIYF TGTGCCAGCAGCCCATGGGGAGGGGGCGCGATTTTGGACACCATATATTTT
TRBJ1-1 - - TRBV10-3 CAISDLGKGRTEAFF TGTGCCATCAGTGACCTCGGGAAGGGGAGGACTGAAGCTTTCTTT
TRBJ1-2 - - TRBV7-9 CASSLGGRTAGYGYTF TGTGCCAGCAGCTTAGGAGGAAGGACAGCGGGTTATGGCTACACCTTC
TRBJ1-6 - - TRBV5-6 CASSLAATAYNSPLHF TGTGCCAGCAGCTTGGCTGCGACGGCCTATAATTCACCCCTCCACTTT
TRBJ2-2 TRBD2 - TRBV19 CASSVAGWGTGELFF TGTGCCAGTAGTGTAGCGGGGTGGGGCACCGGGGAGCTGTTTTTT
TRBJ1-3 - - TRBV27 CASSLSWPVEVRNTIYF TGTGCCAGCAGTTTAAGCTGGCCTGTAGAGGTTCGGAACACCATATATTTT
TRBJ2-3 - - TRBV27 CASSFFSGTPQYF TGTGCCAGCAGTTTTTTTTCCGGGACTCCCCAGTATTTT
TRBJ1-4 - - TRBV7-4 CASRFQRVWAVNEKLFF TGTGCCAGTCGGTTTCAGCGGGTGTGGGCTGTAAATGAAAAACTGTTTTTT
TRBJ2-7 - - TRBV5-1 CASSLLPDGIYEQYF TGCGCCAGCAGCTTGTTGCCAGATGGAATTTACGAGCAGTACTTC
TRBJ1-5 - - TRBV28 CASSFYRTREELNQPQHF TGTGCCAGCAGTTTCTACAGGACGCGCGAGGAGTTAAATCAGCCCCAGCATTTT
TRBJ1-4 - once TRBV5-8 CASSLVRHNEKLFF TGTGCCAGCAGCTTGGTCCGACACAATGAAAAACTGTTTTTT
TRBJ2-3 TRBD2 - TRBV28 CASSSILAGDTQYF TGTGCCAGCAGTTCAATCTTAGCGGGAGATACGCAGTATTTT
TRBJ2-7 - - TRBV7-9 CASSASPHGSYEQYF TGTGCCAGCAGCGCATCCCCACACGGCTCCTACGAGCAGTACTTC
TRBJ2-2 - - TRBV27 CASSPVGGNTGELFF TGTGCCAGCAGCCCCGTCGGAGGGAACACCGGGGAGCTGTTTTTT
TRBJ1-1 - - TRBV19 CASSINLQAREAFF TGTGCCAGTAGTATTAACTTGCAGGCTCGTGAAGCTTTCTTT
TRBJ2-1 TRBD2 - TRBV18 CASSGTSGYSYNEQFF TGTGCCAGCTCAGGGACTAGCGGGTACTCCTACAATGAGCAGTTCTTC
TRBJ1-2 - - TRBV5-6 CASSWATGNYGYTF TGTGCCAGCAGCTGGGCCACAGGAAACTATGGCTACACCTTC
TRBJ1-5 TRBD1 - TRBV6-4 CASSAPRAGGNQPQHF TGTGCCAGCAGTGCCCCGCGGGCAGGGGGTAATCAGCCCCAGCATTTT
TRBJ2-7 - - TRBV7-9 CASSLGQGSQYEQYF TGTGCCAGCAGCTTAGGGCAAGGCAGTCAGTACGAGCAGTACTTC
TRBJ2-7 - - TRBV27 CASRFSPPRGLREQYF TGTGCCAGCAGATTTTCCCCCCCCCGTGGCCTTAGAGAGCAGTACTTC
TRBJ1-2 - - TRBV4-1 CASSHGLTGYTF TGCGCCAGCAGCCATGGTTTAACTGGCTACACCTTC
TRBJ2-7 - - TRBV18 CASSPIPGHRLGEQYF TGTGCCAGCTCACCGATCCCGGGACACCGCCTCGGAGAGCAGTACTTC
TRBJ1-5 - - TRBV2 CASRLIGNQPQHF TGTGCCAGCAGGCTGATAGGCAATCAGCCCCAGCATTTT
TRBJ2-1 TRBD2 - TRBV7-9 CASSVLAGALGNEQFF TGTGCCAGCAGCGTCTTAGCGGGAGCGCTCGGCAATGAGCAGTTCTTC
TRBJ2-7 - - TRBV4-1 CASSPGVGPYEQYF TGCGCCAGCAGCCCGGGGGTAGGGCCCTACGAGCAGTACTTC
TRBJ1-1 - - TRBV19 CASGGRGANTEAFF TGTGCCAGTGGGGGACGGGGGGCCAACACTGAAGCTTTCTTT
TRBJ2-1 - - TRBV6-5 CASSYSLSNEQFF TGTGCCAGCAGTTACTCCTTGTCCAATGAGCAGTTCTTC
TRBJ2-7 TRBD2 - TRBV6-5 CASSLSSGSRWNEQYF TGTGCCAGCAGTTTGTCTAGCGGGAGCCGCTGGAACGAGCAGTACTTC
TRBJ1-4 - - TRBV19 CASSYRLRGEKLFF TGTGCCAGTAGTTACAGGTTACGAGGGGAAAAACTGTTTTTT